This entry describes one T cell receptor beta chain. The sample originates from a study of blood T cell repertoires in COVID-19. Overall study context: The origin of the acute and convalescent COVID-19 samples was the United States, Italy and Spain.

V lost 0 bases to trimming and J lost 2 bases, with 11 bases between them. The CDR3 is made up of 16 amino acids. Germline assignment: CDR1 MNHEY and CDR2 SVGAGI. Produced via immunoSEQ multiplex PCR; TCRdb's table is partial and in-frame only. The sample holds some 280,000 clones, more than 80% seen once. The gene calls are TRBV6-5 and TRBJ1-3; TRBD1 might be the D (5 bases). This clonotype originated in a woman in her 30s with active or convalescent COVID-19. Input material: peripheral blood. The CDR3: CASSYSLLGAGNTIYF. As DNA, the CDR3 is TGTGCCAGCAGTTACTCTTTGCTAGGGGCTGGAAACACCATATATTTT.